The sequence of this TCR beta chain was determined in a study of shared clonotypes between healthy human individuals. For the study at large: Three CD4 naive, three CD4 memory, two CD8 naive and one CD8 memory plate were used per donor. Findings and limits, study-wide: Measured sharing among donors was expected to vary with sequencing depth.

Replicate PCRs from sorted subsets contained roughly 200 ng DNA, which is 29,000 or so T cell genomes. Clones were read by immunoSEQ multiplex PCR, and TCRdb kept only the in-frame ones, dropping some. Of hundreds of thousands of clones listed, roughly 98% are singletons. Naive CD8 cells lacked CD45RO and underwent positive selection for CCR7, leaving out terminally differentiated effector memory CD45RA+ cells. Healthy adults negative for HIV, lacking recent acute infections or vaccinations, served as donors. A note on this clone: The antigen remains undetermined.

This CDR3 has 13 residues. Trimming removed 7 bases from V and 1 base from J, with 10 bases in between. The germline V gene has CDR1 MNHEY and CDR2 SMNVEV (reference sequence). The chain is built from TRBV27 and TRBJ1-1, with D uncertain. The sequencing sample was made of naive CD8+ T cells sorted from blood. The clonotype originates from a young man in good health. Here the CDR3 DNA reads TGTGCCAGCACAAATTGGGGGAACACTGAAGCTTTCTTT. As protein: CASTNWGNTEAFF.